This T cell receptor (beta chain) was recorded in a study of blood T cell repertoires in COVID-19. Turning to the study itself: Sample material is recorded as cDNA or gDNA derived from T cells, B-cell-depleted T cells, or PBMCs.

Only in-frame clones appear in the TCRdb table, and some are missing; sequencing was by immunoSEQ multiplex PCR. This sample carries approximately 50,000 clones, roughly 76% of them seen once, and the ten largest clones take approximately 20%. The CDR3 is made up of 14 amino acids. Source material: peripheral blood. This sequence was found in a middle-aged man with active or convalescent COVID-19. The V call is TRBV12-2, the J call TRBJ1-4. TRBV12-2 counts as a pseudogene. The CDR3 protein is CASRLVVAFKKLFF. The CDR3 region has the DNA TGTGCAAGTCGCTTAGTAGTAGCCTTTAAGAAACTGTTTTTT.